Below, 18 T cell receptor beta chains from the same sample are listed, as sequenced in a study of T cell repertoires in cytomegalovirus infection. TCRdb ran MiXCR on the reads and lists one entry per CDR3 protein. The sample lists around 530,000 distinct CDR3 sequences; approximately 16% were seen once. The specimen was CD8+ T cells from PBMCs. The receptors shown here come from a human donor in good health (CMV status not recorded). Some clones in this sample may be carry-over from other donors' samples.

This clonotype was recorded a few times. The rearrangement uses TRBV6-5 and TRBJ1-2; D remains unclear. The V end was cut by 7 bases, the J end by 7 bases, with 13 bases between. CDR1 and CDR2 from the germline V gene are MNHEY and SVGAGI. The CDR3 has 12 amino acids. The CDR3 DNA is TGTGCCAGCAAGGGAGTAACTGGTGGCTACACCTTC. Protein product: CASKGVTGGYTF.

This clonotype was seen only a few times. CDR3 in amino acids: CARGGLTYNEQFF. For the CDR3, the DNA is TGTGCCAGAGGAGGATTGACCTACAATGAGCAGTTCTTC. V usage is TRBV2 and J usage is TRBJ2-1; D might be TRBD2 (5 bases). Germline CDR1 is SNHLY and CDR2 is FYNNEI. CDR3 length equals 13 residues. Trimming cost V 9 bases and J 2 bases, with 11 bases left between them.

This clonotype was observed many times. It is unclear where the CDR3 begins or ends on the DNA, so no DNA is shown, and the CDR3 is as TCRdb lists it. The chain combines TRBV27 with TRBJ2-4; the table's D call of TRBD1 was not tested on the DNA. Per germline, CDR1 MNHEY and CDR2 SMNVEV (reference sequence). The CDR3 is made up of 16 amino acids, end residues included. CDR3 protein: CASSSSGLLAKNIQYF.

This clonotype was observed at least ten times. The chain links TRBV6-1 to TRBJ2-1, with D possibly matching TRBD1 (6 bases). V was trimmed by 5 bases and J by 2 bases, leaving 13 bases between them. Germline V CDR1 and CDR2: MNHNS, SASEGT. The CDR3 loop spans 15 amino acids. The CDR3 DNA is TGTGCCAGCAGTACCGACAGGACCCCCTACAATGAGCAGTTCTTC. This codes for CASSTDRTPYNEQFF.

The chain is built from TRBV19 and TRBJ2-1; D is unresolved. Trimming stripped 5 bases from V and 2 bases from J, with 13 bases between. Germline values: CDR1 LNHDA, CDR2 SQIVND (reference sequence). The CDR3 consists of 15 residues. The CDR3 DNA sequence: TGTGCCAGTAGTCCCTCTTCCTTCGCCTACAATGAGCAGTTCTTC. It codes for CASSPSSFAYNEQFF.

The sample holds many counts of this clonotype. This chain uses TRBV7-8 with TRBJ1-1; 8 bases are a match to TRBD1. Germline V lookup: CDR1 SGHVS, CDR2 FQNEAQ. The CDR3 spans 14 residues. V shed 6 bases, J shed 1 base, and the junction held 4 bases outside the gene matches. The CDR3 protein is CASRSDRENTEAFF. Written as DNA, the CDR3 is TGTGCCAGCAGATCGGACAGGGAGAACACTGAAGCTTTCTTT.

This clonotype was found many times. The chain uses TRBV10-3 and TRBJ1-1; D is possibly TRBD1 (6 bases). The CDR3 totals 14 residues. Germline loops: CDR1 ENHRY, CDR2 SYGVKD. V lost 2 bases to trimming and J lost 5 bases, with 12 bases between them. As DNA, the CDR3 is TGTGCCATCAGTGAGGACGGGGGCCCAACTGAAGCTTTCTTT. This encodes CAISEDGGPTEAFF.

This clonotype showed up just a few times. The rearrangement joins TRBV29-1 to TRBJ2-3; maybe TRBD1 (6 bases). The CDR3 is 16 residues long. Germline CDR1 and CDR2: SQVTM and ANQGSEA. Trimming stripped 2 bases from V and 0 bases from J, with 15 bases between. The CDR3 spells CSVETSGQPSTDTQYF. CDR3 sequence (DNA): TGCAGCGTTGAAACGAGTGGACAGCCTAGCACAGATACGCAGTATTTT.

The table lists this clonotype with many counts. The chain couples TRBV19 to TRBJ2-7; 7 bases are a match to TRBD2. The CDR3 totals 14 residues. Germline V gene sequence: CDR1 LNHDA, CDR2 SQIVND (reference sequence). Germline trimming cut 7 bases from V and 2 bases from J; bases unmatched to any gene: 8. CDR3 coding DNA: TGTGCCAGTAAGATGAGCGGGACTCCCTACGAGCAGTACTTC. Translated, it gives CASKMSGTPYEQYF.

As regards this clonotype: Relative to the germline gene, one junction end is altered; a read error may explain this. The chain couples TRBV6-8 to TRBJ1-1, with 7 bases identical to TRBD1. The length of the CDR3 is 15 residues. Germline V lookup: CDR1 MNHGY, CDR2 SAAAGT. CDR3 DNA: TGTGCCAGCAGTCCAGTAAGGGGGCAAAACAATGAAGCGTTCTTT. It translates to CASSPVRGQNNEAFF.

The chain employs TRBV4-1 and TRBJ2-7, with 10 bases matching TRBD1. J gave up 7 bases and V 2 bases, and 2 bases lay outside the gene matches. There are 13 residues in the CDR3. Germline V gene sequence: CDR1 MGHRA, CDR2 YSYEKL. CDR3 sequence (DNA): TGCGCCAGCAGCCAATGGACAGGGGGTGAGCAGTACTTC. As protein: CASSQWTGGEQYF.

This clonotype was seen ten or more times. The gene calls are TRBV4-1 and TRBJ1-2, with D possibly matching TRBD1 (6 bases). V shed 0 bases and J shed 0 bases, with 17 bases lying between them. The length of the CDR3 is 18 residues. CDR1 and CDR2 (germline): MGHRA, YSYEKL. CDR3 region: CASSQDPLTGRSNYGYTF. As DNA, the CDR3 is TGCGCCAGCAGCCAAGATCCGCTAACAGGGAGATCTAACTATGGCTACACCTTC.

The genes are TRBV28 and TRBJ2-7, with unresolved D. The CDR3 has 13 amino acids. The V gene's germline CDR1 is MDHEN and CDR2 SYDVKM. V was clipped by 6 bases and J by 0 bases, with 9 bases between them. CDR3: CASRETYSYEQYF. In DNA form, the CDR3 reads TGTGCCAGCAGGGAGACCTACTCCTACGAGCAGTACTTC.

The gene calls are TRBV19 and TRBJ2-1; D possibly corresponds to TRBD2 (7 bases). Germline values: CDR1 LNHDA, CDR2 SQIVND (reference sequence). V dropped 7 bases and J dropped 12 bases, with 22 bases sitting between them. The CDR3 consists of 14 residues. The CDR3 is CASTPAAGAMGQFF. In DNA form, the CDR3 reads TGTGCCAGTACCCCGGCGGCGGGGGCTATGGGGCAGTTCTTC.

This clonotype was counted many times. CDR3 amino acids: CASSPTTSGPYEQYF. As DNA, the CDR3 is TGTGCCAGCAGCCCCACGACTAGCGGGCCGTACGAGCAGTACTTC. The chain is built from TRBV4-2 and TRBJ2-7; 10 bases fit TRBD2. The germline gives CDR1 LGHNA, CDR2 YNFKEQ. With 4 bases clipped from V and 4 bases from J, the junction kept 7 bases outside the gene matches. This CDR3 comprises 15 residues.

In DNA, the CDR3 is TGTGCCAGCAGCGTGGAGACAGGGGTTAACTACGAGCAGTACTTC. It encodes CASSVETGVNYEQYF. The chain recombines TRBV9 with TRBJ2-7; 8 bases match TRBD1. The CDR3 extends over 15 amino acids. Trimming took 2 bases from V and 3 from J; bases not matched to a gene: 7. Germline V CDR1 and CDR2: SGDLS, YYNGEE.

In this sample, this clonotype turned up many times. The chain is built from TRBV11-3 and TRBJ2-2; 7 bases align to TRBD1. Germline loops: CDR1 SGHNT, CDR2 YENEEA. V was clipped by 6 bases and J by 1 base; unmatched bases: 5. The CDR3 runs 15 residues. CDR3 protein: CASRERTGNTGELFF. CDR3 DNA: TGTGCCAGCAGGGAACGGACAGGGAACACCGGGGAGCTGTTTTTT.

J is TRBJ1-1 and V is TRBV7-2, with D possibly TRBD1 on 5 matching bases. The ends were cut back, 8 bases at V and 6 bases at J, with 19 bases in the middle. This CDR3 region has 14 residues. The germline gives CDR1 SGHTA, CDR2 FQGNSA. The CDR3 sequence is CASHGGGLLPEAFF. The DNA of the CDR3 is TGTGCCAGCCACGGGGGAGGTCTCTTACCTGAAGCTTTCTTT.